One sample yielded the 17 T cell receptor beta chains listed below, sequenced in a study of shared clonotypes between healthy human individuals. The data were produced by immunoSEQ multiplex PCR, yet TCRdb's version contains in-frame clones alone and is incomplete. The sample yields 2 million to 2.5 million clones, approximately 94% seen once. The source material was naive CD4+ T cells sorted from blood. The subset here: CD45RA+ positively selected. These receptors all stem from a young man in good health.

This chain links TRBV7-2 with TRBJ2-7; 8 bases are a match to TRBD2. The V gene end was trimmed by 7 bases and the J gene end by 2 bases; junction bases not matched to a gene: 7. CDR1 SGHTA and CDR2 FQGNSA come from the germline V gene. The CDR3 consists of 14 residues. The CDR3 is CASTPSSGPYEQYF. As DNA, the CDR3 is TGTGCCAGCACCCCTTCTAGCGGGCCCTACGAGCAGTACTTC.

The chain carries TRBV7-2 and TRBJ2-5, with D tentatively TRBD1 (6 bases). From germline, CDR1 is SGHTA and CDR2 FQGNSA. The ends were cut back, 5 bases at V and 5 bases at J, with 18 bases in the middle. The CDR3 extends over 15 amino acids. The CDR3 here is CASSRLSGEWETQYF. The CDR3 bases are TGTGCCAGCAGCCGTCTCTCAGGGGAATGGGAGACCCAGTACTTC.

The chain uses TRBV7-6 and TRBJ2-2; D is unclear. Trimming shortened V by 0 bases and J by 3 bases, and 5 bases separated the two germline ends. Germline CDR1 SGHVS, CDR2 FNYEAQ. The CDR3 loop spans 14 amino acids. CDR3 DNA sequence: TGTGCCAGCAGCTTAGCGTTCTACACCGGGGAGCTGTTTTTT. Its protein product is CASSLAFYTGELFF.

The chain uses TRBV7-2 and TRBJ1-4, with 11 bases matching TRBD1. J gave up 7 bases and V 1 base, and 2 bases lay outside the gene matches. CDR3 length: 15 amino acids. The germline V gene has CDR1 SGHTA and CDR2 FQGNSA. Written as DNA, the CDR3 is TGTGCCAGCAGCTTAGGAGGACAGGGGGCTGAAAAACTGTTTTTT. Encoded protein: CASSLGGQGAEKLFF.

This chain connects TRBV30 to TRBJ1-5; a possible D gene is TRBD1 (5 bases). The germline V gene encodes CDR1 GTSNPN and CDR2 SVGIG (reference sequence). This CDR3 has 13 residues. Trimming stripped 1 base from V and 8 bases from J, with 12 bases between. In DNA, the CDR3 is TGTGCCTGGAGTGGGGGCCGGCGGGAGCCCCAGCATTTT. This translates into CAWSGGRREPQHF.

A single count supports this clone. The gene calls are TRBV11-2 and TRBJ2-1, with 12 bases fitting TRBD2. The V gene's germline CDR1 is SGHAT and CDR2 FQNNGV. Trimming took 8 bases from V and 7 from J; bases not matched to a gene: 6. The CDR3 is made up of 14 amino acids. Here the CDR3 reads CASCLAGGRNEQFF. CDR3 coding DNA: TGTGCCAGCTGCCTAGCGGGAGGGCGAAATGAGCAGTTCTTC.

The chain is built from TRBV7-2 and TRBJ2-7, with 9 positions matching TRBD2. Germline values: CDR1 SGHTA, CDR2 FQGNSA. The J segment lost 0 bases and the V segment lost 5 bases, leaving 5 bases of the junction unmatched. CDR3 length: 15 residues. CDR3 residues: CASSPQAGGSYEQYF. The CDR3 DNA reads TGTGCCAGCAGCCCCCAAGCGGGGGGCTCCTACGAGCAGTACTTC.

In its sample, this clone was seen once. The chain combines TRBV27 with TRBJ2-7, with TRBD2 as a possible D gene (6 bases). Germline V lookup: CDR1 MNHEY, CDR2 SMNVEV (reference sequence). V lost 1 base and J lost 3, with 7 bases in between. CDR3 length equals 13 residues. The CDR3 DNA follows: TGTGCCAGCAGTTTATACGGGGGCTACGAGCAGTACTTC. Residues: CASSLYGGYEQYF.

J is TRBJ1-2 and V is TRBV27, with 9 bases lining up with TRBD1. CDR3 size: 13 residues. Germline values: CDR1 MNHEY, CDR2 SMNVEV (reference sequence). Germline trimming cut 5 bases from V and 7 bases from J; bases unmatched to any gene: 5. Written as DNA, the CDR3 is TGTGCCAGCAGTCCCCGGACAGGGGTTGGCTACACCTTC. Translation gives CASSPRTGVGYTF.

In DNA, the CDR3 is TGTGCCAGCAGCTTAGCCGGGGGTATGAACACTGAAGCTTTCTTT. Residues: CASSLAGGMNTEAFF. The V call is TRBV7-8, the J call TRBJ1-1; tentatively, D is TRBD1 (5 bases). Trimming pared 0 bases from V and 0 bases from J, leaving 8 bases between. The CDR3 extends over 15 amino acids. Germline V gene data show CDR1 as SGHVS and CDR2 as FQNEAQ.

The CDR3 DNA reads TGTGCCAGCAGTTTACTCGATGGGACTGAAGCTTTCTTT. Amino acid sequence: CASSLLDGTEAFF. The chain uses TRBV6-5 and TRBJ1-1; D is undetermined. Germline assignment: CDR1 MNHEY and CDR2 SVGAGI. Trimming shortened V by 4 bases and J by 5 bases, and 11 bases separated the two germline ends. The length of the CDR3 is 13 residues.

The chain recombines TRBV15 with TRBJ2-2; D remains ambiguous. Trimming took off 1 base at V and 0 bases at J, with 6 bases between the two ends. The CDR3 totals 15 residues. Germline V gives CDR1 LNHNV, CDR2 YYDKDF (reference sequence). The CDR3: CATSRGASNTGELFF. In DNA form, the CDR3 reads TGTGCCACCAGCAGAGGGGCCTCGAACACCGGGGAGCTGTTTTTT.

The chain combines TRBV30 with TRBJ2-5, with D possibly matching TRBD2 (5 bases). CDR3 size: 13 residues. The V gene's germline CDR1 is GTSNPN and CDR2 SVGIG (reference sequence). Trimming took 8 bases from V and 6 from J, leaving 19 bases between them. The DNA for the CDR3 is TGTGCCGGAGGCACCGGAATAGGAAAGACCCAGTACTTC. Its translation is CAGGTGIGKTQYF.

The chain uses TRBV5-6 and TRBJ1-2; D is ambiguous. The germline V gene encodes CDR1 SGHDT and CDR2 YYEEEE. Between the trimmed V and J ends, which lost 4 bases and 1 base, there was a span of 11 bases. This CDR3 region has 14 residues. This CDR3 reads CASSPPKSNYGYTF. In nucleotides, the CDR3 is TGTGCCAGCAGCCCTCCCAAAAGTAACTATGGCTACACCTTC.

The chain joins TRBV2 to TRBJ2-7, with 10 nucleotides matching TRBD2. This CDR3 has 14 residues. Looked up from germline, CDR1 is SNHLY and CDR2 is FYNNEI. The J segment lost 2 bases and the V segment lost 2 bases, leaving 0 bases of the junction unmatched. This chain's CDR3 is CASSETSGAYEQYF. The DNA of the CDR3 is TGTGCCAGCAGTGAAACTAGCGGGGCCTACGAGCAGTACTTC.

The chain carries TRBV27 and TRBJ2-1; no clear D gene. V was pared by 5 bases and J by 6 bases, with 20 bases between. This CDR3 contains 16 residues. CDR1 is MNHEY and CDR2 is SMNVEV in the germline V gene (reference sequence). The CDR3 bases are TGTGCCAGCAGTACACACGACCTCGGCCCTATCAATGAGCAGTTCTTC. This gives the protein CASSTHDLGPINEQFF.

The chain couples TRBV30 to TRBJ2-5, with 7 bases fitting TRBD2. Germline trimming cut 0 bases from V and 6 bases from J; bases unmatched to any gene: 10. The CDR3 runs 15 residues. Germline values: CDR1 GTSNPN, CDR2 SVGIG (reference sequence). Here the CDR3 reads CAWSVRDGRRKTQYF. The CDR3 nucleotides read TGTGCCTGGAGTGTTAGGGACGGGAGGAGGAAGACCCAGTACTTC.